This T cell receptor beta chain was captured by sequencing in a study of T-cell memory formation after mild COVID-19. The overall study: Clustering of TCRs was largely donor specific.

TCRdb re-called the 5' RACE reads through MiXCR, storing one row per CDR3 protein. The repertoire holds fewer than 400,000 distinct CDR3 sequences, with roughly 13% as singletons. V lost 0 bases and J 8 bases, leaving 8 bases between the germline ends. This CDR3 comprises 13 residues. Germline V gene data show CDR1 as KGHSH and CDR2 as LQKENI. This clonotype was picked up a small number of times. What it binds is not known. Study-wide results and caveats: Clonal second-wave expansions that peaked on day 37 had unconfirmed SARS-CoV-2 specificity. Clones which contracted sat mainly in CM and EM if CD4+, and in EMRA if CD8+.

Sequencing was done on a sample of PBMCs or a T cell subset sorted from them (not recorded which). The TCR was taken from a man in his late teens or twenties who had mild COVID-19 (a few samples of this study predate the infection). Cell type and time point are not known. This chain joins TRBV18 and TRBJ2-1; the D gene is possibly TRBD1 (6 bases). The CDR3 region has the DNA TGTGCCAGCTCACCACCGGGGGCCTATGAGCAGTTCTTC. It translates to CASSPPGAYEQFF.